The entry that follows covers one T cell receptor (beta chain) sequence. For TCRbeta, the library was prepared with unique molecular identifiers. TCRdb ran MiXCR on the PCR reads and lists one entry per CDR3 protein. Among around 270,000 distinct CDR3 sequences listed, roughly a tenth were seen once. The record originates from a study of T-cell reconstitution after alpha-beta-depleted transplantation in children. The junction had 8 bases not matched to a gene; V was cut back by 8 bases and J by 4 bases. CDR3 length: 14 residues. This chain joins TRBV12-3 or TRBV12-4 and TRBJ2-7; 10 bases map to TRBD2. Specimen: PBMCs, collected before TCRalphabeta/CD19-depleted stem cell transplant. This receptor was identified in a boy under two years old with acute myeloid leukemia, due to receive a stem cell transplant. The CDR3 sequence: CASGSTSGVYEQYF. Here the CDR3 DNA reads TGTGCCAGCGGGTCTACTAGCGGGGTTTACGAGCAGTACTTC.